Following are 2 T cell receptor beta chains from one sample sequenced in a study of blood T cell repertoires in COVID-19. Measured with immunoSEQ multiplex PCR; TCRdb has only the in-frame clones, and not every one. The sample includes about 270,000 clones, around 93% of them seen just once. The sample consisted of PBMCs or T cells enriched from blood (not recorded which). The source is a man in his forties who had been exposed to COVID-19.

CDR3 coding DNA: TGTGCCAGTAGCCTAGGGGGGAACACTGAAGCTTTCTTT. Protein: CASSLGGNTEAFF. The chain has TRBV19 and TRBJ1-1; the D gene is possibly TRBD1 (6 bases). CDR3 size: 13 residues. CDR1 and CDR2 (germline): LNHDA, SQIVND (reference sequence). V lost 6 bases, J lost 1 base, and 9 bases lay in between.

The gene calls are TRBV28 and TRBJ2-7, with a tentative D call TRBD1 (6 bases). The CDR3 sequence is 14 residues long. The germline V gene has CDR1 MDHEN and CDR2 SYDVKM. V was pared by 5 bases and J by 4 bases, with 15 bases between. CDR3 DNA: TGTGCCAGCAGTGCCGGGACACCAGTTTACGAGCAGTACTTC. This gives the protein CASSAGTPVYEQYF.